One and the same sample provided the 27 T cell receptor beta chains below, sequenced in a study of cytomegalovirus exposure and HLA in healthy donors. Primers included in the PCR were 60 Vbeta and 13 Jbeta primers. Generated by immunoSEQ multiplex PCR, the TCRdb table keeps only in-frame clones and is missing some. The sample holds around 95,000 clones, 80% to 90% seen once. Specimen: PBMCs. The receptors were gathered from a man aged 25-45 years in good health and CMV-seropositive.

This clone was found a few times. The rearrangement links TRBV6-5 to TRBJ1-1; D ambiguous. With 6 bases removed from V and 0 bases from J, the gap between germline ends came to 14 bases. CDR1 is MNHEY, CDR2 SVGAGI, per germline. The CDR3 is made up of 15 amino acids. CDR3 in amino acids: CASRPEGVLNTEAFF. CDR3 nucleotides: TGTGCCAGCAGGCCTGAGGGAGTCTTGAACACTGAAGCTTTCTTT.

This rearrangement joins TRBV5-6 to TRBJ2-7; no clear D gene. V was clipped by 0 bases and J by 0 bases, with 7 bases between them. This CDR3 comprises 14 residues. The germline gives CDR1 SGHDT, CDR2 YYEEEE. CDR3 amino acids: CASSLGGSSYEQYF. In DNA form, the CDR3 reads TGTGCCAGCAGCTTGGGTGGCTCCTCCTACGAGCAGTACTTC.

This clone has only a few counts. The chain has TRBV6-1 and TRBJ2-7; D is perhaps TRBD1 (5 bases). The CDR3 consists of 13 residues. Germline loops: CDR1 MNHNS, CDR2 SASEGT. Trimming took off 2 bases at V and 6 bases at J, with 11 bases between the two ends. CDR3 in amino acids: CASSELRGAEQYF. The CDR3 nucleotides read TGTGCCAGCAGTGAACTTCGTGGGGCCGAGCAGTACTTC.

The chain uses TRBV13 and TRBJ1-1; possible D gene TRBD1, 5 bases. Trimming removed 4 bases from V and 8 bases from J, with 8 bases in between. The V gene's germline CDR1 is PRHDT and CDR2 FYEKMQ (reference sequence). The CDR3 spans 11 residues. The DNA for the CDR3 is TGTGCCAGCAGCTCAGGGTCAGAAGCTTTCTTT. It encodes CASSSGSEAFF.

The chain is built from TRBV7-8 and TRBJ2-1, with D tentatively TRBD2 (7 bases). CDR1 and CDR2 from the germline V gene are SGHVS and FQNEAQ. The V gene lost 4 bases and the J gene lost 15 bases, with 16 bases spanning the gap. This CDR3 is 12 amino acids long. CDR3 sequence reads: CASSSRGADGFF. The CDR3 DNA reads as TGTGCCAGCAGCTCCCGGGGGGCCGACGGGTTCTTC.

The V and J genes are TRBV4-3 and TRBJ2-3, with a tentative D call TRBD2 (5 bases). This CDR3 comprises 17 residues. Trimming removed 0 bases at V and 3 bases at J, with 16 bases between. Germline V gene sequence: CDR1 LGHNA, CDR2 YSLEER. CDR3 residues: CASSQDRVGSGTDTQYF. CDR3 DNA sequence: TGCGCCAGCAGCCAAGATCGAGTAGGGAGTGGAACAGATACGCAGTATTTT.

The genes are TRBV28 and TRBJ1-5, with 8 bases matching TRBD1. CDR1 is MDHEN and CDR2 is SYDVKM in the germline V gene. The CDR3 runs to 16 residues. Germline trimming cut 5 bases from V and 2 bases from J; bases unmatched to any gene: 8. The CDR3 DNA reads TGTGCCAGCAGTCTTCAGGCGGGACAGGGCAATCAGCCCCAGCATTTT. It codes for CASSLQAGQGNQPQHF.

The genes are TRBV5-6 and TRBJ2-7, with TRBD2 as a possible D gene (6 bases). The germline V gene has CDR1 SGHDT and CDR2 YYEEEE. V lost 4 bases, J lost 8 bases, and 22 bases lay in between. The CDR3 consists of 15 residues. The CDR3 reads CASSLGGGGSRQQYF. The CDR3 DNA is TGTGCCAGCAGCCTGGGGGGTGGGGGGTCCAGGCAGCAGTACTTC. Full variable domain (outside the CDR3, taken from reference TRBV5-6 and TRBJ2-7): DAGVTQSPTHLIKTRGQQVTLRCSPKSGHDTVSWYQQALGQGPQFIFQYYEEEERQRGNFPDRFSGHQFPNYSSELNVNALLLGDSALYLCASSLGGGGSRQQYFGPGTRLTVT.

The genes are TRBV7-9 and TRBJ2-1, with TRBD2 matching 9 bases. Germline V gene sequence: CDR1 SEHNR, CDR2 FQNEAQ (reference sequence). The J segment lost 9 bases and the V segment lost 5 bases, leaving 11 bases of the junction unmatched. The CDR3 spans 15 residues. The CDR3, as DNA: TGTGCCAGCAGCCTCTTGGTAGCGGGAGTTATTGAGCAGTTCTTC. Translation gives CASSLLVAGVIEQFF.

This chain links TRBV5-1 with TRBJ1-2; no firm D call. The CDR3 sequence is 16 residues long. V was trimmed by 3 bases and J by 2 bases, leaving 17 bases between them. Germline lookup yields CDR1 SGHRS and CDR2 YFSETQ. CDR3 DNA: TGCGCCAGCAGCTCCAGTCGACTGAATGCGAACTATGGCTACACCTTC. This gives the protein CASSSSRLNANYGYTF. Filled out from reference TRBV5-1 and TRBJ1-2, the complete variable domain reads KAGVTQTPRYLIKTRGQQVTLSCSPISGHRSVSWYQQTPGQGLQFLFEYFSETQRNKGNFPGRFSGRQFSNSRSEMNVSTLELGDSALYLCASSSSRLNANYGYTFGSGTRLTVV.

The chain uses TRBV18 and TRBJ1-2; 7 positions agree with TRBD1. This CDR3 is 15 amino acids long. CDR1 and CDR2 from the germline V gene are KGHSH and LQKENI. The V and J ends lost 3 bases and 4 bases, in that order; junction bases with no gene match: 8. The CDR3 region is CASSPKDRAPYGYTF. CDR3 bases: TGTGCCAGCTCACCTAAAGACAGGGCCCCCTATGGCTACACCTTC.

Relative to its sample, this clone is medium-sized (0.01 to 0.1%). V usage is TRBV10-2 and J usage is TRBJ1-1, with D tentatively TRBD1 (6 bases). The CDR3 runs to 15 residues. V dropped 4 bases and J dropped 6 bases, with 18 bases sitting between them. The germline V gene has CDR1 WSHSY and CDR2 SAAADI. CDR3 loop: CASSGDPQGRAEAFF. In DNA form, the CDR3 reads TGCGCCAGCAGTGGGGATCCACAGGGAAGGGCTGAAGCTTTCTTT.

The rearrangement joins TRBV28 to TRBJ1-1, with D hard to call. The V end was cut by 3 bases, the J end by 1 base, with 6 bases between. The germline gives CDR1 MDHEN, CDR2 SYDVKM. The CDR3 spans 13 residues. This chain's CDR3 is CASSFYRNTEAFF. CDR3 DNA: TGTGCCAGCAGTTTTTATCGGAACACTGAAGCTTTCTTT.

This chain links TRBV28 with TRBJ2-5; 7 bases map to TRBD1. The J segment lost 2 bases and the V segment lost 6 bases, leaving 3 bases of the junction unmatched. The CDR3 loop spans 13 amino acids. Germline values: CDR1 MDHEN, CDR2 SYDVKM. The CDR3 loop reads CASRLTGQETQYF. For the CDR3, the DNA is TGTGCCAGCAGACTGACAGGGCAAGAGACCCAGTACTTC.

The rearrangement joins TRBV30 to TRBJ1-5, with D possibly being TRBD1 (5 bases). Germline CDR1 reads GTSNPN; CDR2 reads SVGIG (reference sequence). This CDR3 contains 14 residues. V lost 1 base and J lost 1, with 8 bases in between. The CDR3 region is CAWSGTRSNQPQHF. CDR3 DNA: TGTGCCTGGAGTGGGACACGGAGCAATCAGCCCCAGCATTTT.

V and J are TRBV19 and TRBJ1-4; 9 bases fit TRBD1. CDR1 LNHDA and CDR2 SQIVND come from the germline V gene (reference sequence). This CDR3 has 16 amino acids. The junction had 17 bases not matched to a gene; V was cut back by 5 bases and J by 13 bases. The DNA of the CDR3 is TGTGCCAGTAGTCCCCGCGGGACAGGGACGGCGAGGACACTGTTTTTT. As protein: CASSPRGTGTARTLFF.

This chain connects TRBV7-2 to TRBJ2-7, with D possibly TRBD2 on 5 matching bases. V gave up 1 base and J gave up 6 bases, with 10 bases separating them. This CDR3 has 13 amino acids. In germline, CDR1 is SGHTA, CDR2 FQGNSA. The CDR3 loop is CASSLGGLGEQYF. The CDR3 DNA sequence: TGTGCCAGCAGCTTAGGAGGGCTGGGCGAGCAGTACTTC. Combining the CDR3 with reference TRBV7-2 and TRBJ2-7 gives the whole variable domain GAGVSQSPSNKVTEKGKDVELRCDPISGHTALYWYRQSLGQGLEFLIYFQGNSAPDKSGLPSDRFSAERTGGSVSTLTIQRTQQEDSAVYLCASSLGGLGEQYFGPGTRLTVT.

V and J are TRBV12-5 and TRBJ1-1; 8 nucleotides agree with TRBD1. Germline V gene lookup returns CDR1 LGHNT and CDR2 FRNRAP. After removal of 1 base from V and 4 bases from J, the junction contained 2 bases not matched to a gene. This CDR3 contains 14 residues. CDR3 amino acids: CASGLGTGITEAFF. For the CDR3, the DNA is TGTGCTAGTGGTTTGGGGACAGGGATCACTGAAGCTTTCTTT.

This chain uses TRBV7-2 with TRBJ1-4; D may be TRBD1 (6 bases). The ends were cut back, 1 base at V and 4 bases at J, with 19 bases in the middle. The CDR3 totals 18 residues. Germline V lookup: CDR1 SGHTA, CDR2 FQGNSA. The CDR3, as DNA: TGTGCCAGCAGCTTAGAGGGGGGGTGGGGTTTCGGTAATGAAAAACTGTTTTTT. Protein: CASSLEGGWGFGNEKLFF.

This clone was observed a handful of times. The CDR3 region has the DNA TGTGCCAGCAGCTTGTCCTCCAGGGAGCCCCAGCATTTT. Translated, it gives CASSLSSREPQHF. V usage is TRBV7-6 and J usage is TRBJ1-5; the D gene is possibly TRBD1 (5 bases). Between the trimmed V and J ends, which lost 3 bases and 8 bases, there was a span of 11 bases. Germline V gives CDR1 SGHVS, CDR2 FNYEAQ. The CDR3 length is 13 residues.

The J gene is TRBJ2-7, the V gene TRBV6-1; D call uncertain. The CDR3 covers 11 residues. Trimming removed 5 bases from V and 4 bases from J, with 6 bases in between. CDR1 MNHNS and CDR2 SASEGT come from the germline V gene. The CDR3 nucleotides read TGTGCCAGCAGTTATCCTTACGAGCAGTACTTC. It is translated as CASSYPYEQYF.

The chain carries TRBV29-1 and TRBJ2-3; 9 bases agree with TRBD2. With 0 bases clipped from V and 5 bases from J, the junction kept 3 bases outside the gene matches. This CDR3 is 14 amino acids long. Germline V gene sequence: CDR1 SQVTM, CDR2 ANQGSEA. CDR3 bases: TGCAGCGTTGAAGATAGCGGGAGTGGAGATACGCAGTATTTT. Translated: CSVEDSGSGDTQYF.

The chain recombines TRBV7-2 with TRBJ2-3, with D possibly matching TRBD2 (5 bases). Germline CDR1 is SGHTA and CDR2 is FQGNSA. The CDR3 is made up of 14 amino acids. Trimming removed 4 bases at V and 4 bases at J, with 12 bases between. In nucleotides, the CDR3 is TGTGCCAGCAGCTCCGGGGAAGTCGCAGATACGCAGTATTTT. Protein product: CASSSGEVADTQYF.

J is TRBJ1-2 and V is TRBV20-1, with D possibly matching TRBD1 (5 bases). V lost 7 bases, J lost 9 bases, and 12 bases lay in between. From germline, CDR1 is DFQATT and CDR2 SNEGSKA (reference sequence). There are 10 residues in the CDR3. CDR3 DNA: TGCAGTGGGGGGGACGGACGCTACACCTTC. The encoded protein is CSGGDGRYTF.

CDR3 amino acids: CAWSVNYYEQYF. The DNA of the CDR3 is TGTGCCTGGAGTGTAAACTACTACGAGCAGTACTTC. The chain couples TRBV30 to TRBJ2-7; D remains ambiguous. This CDR3 region has 12 residues. Trimming removed 0 bases from V and 3 bases from J, with 6 bases in between. CDR1 and CDR2 from the germline V gene are GTSNPN and SVGIG (reference sequence). Combining the CDR3 with reference TRBV30 and TRBJ2-7 gives the whole variable domain SQTIHQWPATLVQPVGSPLSLECTVEGTSNPNLYWYRQAAGRGLQLLFYSVGIGQISSEVPQNLSASRPQDRQFILSSKKLLLSDSGFYLCAWSVNYYEQYFGPGTRLTVT.

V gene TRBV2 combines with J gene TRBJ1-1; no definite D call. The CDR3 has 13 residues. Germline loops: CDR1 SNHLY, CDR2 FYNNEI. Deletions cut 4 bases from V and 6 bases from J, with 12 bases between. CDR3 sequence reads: CASSVTVGAEAFF. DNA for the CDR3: TGTGCCAGCAGTGTAACAGTTGGCGCTGAAGCTTTCTTT. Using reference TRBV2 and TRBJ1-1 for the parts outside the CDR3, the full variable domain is EPEVTQTPSHQVTQMGQEVILRCVPISNHLYFYWYRQILGQKVEFLVSFYNNEISEKSEIFDDQFSVERPDGSNFTLKIRSTKLEDSAMYFCASSVTVGAEAFFGQGTRLTVV.

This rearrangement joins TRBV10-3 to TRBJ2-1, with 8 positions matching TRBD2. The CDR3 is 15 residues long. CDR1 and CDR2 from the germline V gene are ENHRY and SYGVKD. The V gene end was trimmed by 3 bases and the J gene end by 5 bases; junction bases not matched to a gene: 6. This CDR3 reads CAISDFSGAHNEQFF. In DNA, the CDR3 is TGTGCCATCAGTGATTTTAGCGGGGCCCACAATGAGCAGTTCTTC.